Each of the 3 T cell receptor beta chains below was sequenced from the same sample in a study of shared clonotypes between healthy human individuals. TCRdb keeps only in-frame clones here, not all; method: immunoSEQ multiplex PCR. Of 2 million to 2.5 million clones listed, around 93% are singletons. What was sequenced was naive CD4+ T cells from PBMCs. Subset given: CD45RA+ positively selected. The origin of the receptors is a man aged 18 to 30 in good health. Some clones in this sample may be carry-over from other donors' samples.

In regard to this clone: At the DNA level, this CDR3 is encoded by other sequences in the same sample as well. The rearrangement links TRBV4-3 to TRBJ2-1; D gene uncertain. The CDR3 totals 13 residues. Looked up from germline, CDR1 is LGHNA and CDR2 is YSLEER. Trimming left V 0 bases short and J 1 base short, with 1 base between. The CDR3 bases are TGCGCCAGCAGCCAAGATTCCTACAATGAGCAGTTCTTC. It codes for CASSQDSYNEQFF.

In DNA form, the CDR3 reads TGTGCCAGCAGCCCTGGGACAGGGGCCTTCTACGAGCAGTACTTC. As protein: CASSPGTGAFYEQYF. The chain has TRBV11-3 and TRBJ2-7, with 10 nucleotides matching TRBD1. The germline V gene encodes CDR1 SGHNT and CDR2 YENEEA. This CDR3 is 15 amino acids long. With V trimmed by 5 bases and J by 3 bases, 7 bases remained unmatched.

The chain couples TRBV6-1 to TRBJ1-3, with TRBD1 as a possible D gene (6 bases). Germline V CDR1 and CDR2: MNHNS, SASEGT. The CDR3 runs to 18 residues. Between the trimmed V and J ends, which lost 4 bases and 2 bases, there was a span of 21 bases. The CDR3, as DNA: TGTGCCAGCAGTGGGCCGGGACATCACGGGGGACCTGGAAACACCATATATTTT. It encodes CASSGPGHHGGPGNTIYF.